Reported below is one T cell receptor beta chain. Its antigen is as yet unknown. This specimen belongs to a study of cytomegalovirus exposure and HLA in healthy donors. Study results and caveats: By HLA locus, TCR association rates varied in a later analysis, with DRB1 showing the most and HLA-C the fewest. The authors assumed roughly uniform sequencing depth across donors for presence/absence analyses. Researchers reported in a later analysis that a missense DCLRE1C variant was tied to TCR beta V- and J-gene trimming.

Germline V gives CDR1 SGHVS, CDR2 FNYEAQ. V lost 5 bases, J lost 11 bases, and 5 bases stayed unmatched. This CDR3 is built from 14 residues. Vbeta (60) and Jbeta (13) primers were used in the PCR. The assay was immunoSEQ multiplex PCR, and TCRdb's table has in-frame clones only and misses some. Of around 190,000 clones in the sample, roughly 87% were seen once. The sample was PBMCs. This chain links TRBV7-6 with TRBJ2-4, with TRBD2 matching 14 bases. The sequence came from a boy younger than 10 in good health and CMV-seronegative. The CDR3 here is CASSPGLAGEVQYF. The CDR3, as DNA: TGTGCCAGCAGCCCGGGACTAGCGGGAGAAGTTCAGTACTTC.